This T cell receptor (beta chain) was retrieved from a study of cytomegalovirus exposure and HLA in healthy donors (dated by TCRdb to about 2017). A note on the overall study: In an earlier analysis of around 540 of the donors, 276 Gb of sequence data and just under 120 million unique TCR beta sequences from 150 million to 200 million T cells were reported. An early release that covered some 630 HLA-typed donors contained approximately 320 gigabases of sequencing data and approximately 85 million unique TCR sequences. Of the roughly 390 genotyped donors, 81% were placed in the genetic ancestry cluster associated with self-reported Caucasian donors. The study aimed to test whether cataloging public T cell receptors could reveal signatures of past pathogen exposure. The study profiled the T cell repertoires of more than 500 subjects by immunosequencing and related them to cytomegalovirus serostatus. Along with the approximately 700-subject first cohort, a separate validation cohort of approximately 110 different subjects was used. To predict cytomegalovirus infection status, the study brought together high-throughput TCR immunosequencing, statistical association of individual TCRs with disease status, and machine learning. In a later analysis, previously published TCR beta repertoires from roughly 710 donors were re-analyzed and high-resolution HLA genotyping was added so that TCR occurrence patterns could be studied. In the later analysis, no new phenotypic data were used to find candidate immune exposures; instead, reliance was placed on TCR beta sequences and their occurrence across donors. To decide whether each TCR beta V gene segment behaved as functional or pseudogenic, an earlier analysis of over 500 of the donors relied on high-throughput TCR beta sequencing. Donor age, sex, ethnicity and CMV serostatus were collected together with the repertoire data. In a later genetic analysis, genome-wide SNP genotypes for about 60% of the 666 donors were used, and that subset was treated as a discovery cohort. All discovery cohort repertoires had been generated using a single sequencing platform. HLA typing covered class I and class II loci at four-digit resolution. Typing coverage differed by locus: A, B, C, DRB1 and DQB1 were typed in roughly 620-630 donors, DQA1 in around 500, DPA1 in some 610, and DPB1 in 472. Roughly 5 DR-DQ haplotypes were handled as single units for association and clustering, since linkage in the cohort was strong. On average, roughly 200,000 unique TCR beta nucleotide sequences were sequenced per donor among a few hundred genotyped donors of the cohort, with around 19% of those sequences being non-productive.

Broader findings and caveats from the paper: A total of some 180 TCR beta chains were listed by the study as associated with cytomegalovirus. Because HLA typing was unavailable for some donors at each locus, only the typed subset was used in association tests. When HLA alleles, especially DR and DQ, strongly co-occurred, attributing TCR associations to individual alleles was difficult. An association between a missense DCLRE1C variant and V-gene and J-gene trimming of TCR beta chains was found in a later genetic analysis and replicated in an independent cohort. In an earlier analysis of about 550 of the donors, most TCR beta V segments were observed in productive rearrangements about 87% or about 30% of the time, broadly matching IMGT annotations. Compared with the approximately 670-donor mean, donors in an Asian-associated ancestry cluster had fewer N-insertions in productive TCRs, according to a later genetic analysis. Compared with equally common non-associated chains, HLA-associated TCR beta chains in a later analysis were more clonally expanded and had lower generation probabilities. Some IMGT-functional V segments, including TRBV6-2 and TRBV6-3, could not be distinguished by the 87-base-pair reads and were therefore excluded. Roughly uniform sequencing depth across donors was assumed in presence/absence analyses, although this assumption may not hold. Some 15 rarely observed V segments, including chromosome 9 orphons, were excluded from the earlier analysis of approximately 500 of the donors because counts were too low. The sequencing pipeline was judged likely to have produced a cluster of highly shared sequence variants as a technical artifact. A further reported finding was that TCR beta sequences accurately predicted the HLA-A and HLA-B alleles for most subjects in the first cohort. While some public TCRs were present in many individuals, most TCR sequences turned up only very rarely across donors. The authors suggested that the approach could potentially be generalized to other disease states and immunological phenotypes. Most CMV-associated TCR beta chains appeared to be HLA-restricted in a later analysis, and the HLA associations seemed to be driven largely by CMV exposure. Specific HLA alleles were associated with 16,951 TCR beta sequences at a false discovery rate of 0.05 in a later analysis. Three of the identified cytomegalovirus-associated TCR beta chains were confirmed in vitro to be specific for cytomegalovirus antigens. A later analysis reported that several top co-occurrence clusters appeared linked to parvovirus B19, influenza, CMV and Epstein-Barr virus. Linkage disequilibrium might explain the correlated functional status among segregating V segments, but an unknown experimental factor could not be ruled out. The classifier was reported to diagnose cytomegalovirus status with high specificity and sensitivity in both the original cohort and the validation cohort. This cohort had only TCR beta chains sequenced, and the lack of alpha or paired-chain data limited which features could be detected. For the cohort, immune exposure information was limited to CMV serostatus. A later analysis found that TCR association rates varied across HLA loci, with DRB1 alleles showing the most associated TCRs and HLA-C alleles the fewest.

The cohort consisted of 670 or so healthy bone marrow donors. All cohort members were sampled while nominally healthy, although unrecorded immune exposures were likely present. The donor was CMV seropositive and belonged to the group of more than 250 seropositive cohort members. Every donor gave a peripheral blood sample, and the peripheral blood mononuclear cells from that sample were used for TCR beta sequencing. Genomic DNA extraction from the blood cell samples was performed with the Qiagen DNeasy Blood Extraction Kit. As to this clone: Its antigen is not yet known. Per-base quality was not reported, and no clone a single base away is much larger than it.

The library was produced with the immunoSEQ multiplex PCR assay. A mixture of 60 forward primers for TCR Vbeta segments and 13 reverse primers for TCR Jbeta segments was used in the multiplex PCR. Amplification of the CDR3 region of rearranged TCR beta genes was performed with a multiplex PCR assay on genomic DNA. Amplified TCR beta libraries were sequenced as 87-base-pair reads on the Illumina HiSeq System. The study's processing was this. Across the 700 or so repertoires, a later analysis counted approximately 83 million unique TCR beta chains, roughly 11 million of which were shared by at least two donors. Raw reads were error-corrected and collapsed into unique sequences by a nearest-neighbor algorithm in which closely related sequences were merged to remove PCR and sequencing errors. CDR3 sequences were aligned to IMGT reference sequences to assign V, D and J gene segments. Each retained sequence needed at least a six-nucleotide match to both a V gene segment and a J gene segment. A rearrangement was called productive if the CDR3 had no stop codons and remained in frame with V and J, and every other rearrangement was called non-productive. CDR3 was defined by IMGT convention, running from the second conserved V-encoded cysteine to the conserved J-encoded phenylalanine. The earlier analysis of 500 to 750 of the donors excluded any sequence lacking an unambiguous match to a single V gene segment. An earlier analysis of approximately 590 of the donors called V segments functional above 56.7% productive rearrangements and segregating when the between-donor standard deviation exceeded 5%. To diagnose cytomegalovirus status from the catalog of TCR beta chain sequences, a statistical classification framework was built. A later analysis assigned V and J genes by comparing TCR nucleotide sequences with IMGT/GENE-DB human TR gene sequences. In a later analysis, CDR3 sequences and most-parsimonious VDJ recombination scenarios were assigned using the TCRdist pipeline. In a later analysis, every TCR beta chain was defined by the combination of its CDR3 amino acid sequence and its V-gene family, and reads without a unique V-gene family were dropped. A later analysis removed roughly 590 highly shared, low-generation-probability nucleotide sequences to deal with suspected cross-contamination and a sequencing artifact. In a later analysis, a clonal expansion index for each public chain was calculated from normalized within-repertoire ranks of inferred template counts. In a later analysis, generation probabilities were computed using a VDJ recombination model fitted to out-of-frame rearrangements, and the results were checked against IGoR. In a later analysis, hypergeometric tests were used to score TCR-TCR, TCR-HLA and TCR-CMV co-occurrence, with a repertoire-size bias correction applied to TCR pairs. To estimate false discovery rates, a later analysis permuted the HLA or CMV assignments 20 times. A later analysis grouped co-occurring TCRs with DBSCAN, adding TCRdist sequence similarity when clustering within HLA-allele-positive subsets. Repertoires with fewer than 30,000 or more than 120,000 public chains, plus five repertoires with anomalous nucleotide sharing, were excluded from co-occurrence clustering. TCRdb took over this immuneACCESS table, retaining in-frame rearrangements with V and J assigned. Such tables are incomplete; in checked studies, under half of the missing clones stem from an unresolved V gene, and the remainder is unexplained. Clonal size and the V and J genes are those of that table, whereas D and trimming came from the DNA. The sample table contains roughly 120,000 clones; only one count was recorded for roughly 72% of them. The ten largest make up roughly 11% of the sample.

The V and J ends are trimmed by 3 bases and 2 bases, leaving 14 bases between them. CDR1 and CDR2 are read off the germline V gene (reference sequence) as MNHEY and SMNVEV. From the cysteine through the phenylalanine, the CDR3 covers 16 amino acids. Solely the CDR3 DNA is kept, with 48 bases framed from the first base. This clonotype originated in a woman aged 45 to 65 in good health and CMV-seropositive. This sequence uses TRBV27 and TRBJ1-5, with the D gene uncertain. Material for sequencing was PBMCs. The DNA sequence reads TGTGCCAGCAGTTTGAGTCCAGGTATGGGCAATCAGCCCCAGCATTTT. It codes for CASSLSPGMGNQPQHF.